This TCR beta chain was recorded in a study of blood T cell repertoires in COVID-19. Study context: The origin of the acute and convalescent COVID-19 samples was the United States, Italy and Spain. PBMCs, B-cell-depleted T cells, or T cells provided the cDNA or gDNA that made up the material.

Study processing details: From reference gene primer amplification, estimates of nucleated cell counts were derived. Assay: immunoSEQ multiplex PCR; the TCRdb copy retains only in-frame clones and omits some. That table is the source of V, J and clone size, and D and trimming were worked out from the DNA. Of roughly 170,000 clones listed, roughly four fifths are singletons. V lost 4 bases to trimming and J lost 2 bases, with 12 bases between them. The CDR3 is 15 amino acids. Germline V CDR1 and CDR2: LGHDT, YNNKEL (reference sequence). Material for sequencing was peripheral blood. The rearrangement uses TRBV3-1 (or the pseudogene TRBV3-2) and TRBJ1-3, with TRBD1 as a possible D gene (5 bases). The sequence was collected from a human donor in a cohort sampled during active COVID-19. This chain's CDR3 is CASSPGTRAGNTIYF. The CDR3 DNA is TGTGCCAGCAGCCCGGGGACTCGGGCTGGAAACACCATATATTTT.